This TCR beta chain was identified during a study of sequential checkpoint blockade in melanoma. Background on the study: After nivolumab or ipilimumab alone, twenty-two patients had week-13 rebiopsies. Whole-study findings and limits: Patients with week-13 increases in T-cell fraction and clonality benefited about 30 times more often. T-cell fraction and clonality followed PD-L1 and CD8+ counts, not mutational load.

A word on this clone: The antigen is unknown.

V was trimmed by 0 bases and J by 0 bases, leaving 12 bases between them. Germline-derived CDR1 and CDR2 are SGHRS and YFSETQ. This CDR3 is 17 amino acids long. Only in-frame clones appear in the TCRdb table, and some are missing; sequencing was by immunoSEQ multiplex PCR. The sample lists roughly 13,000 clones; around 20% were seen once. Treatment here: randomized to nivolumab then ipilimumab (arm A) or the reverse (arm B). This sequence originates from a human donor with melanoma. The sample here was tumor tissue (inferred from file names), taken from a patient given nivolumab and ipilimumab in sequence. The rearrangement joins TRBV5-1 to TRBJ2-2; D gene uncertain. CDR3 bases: TGCGCCAGCAGCTTGGCATTCACATCCGCGAACACCGGGGAGCTGTTTTTT. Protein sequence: CASSLAFTSANTGELFF. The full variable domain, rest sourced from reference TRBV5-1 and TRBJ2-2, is KAGVTQTPRYLIKTRGQQVTLSCSPISGHRSVSWYQQTPGQGLQFLFEYFSETQRNKGNFPGRFSGRQFSNSRSEMNVSTLELGDSALYLCASSLAFTSANTGELFFGEGSRLTVL.